This T cell receptor beta chain was sequenced in a study of control samples from healthy donors and cancer patients. Per germline, CDR1 MNHEY and CDR2 SVGEGT. The ends were cut back, 5 bases at V and 3 bases at J, with 11 bases in the middle. This CDR3 has 15 residues. Some clones are missing from TCRdb's copy, which holds only in-frame ones; the method was immunoSEQ multiplex PCR. The sample includes over 200,000 clones, about four fifths of them seen just once. This receptor was obtained from a woman in her sixties or seventies with lung cancer. Sequenced: PBMCs. V usage is TRBV6-2 or TRBV6-3 and J usage is TRBJ1-6; no reliable D call. CDR3 loop: CASSPRPIYNSPLHF. DNA of the CDR3: TGTGCCAGCAGTCCGCGACCGATCTATAATTCACCCCTCCACTTT.